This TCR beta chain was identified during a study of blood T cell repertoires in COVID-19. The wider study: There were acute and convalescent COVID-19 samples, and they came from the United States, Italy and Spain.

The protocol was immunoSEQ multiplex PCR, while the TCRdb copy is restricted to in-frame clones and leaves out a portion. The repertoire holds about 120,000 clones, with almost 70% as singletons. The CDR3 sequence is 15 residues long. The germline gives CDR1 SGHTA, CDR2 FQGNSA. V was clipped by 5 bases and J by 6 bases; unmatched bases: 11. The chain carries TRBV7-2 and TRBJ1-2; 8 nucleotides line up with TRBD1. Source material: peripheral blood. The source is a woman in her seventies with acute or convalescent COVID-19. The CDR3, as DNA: TGTGCCAGCAGCGCCGGACAGGGAGGCATGGATGGCTACACCTTC. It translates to CASSAGQGGMDGYTF.